These 24 T cell receptor beta chains originate from one sample sequenced in a study of T-cell reconstitution after alpha-beta-depleted transplantation in children. Unique molecular identifiers were built into the TCRbeta library. TCRdb redid the calling of the PCR reads with MiXCR, one entry per CDR3 protein. The sample contains approximately 240,000 distinct CDR3 sequences, approximately 10% of which appear only once. This material consisted of PBMCs, taken before TCRalphabeta/CD19-depleted stem cell transplant. The source of these receptors is a child less than two years old with acute myeloid leukemia, due to receive a stem cell transplant.

This clonotype has at least ten counts. This chain uses TRBV27 with TRBJ1-1, with D perhaps matching TRBD1 (5 bases). V gave up 1 base and J gave up 0 bases, with 15 bases separating them. CDR1 is MNHEY and CDR2 is SMNVEV in the germline V gene (reference sequence). There are 17 residues in the CDR3. CDR3 sequence (DNA): TGTGCCAGCAGTTTATGGGGCCTCGGGGGAATGAACACTGAAGCTTTCTTT. Translating it yields CASSLWGLGGMNTEAFF.

This clonotype was counted many times. This chain links TRBV6-1 with TRBJ2-3, with 7 bases lining up with TRBD1. In germline, CDR1 is MNHNS, CDR2 SASEGT. J lost 0 bases, V lost 5 bases, and 2 bases had no gene match. The CDR3 loop spans 14 amino acids. CDR3 residues: CASSPTGSTDTQYF. The CDR3 bases are TGTGCCAGCAGTCCGACAGGGAGCACAGATACGCAGTATTTT.

This clonotype showed up many times. The V gene is TRBV7-3, the J gene TRBJ2-3, with TRBD2 as a possible D gene (6 bases). The CDR3 runs 14 residues. Germline assignment: CDR1 SGHTA and CDR2 FQGTGA. Trimming removed 5 bases at V and 3 bases at J, with 12 bases between. CDR3 sequence reads: CASSQTGGTDTQYF. The CDR3 region has the DNA TGTGCCAGCAGCCAGACTGGGGGGACAGATACGCAGTATTTT. The full variable domain, rest sourced from reference TRBV7-3 and TRBJ2-3, is GAGVSQTPSNKVTEKGKYVELRCDPISGHTALYWYRQSLGQGPEFLIYFQGTGAADDSGLPNDRFFAVRPEGSVSTLKIQRTERGDSAVYLCASSQTGGTDTQYFGPGTRLTVL.

This clonotype came up many times. The chain carries TRBV3-1 and TRBJ2-6; the D gene is possibly TRBD1 (5 bases). Deletions cut 1 base from V and 3 bases from J, with 16 bases between. The CDR3 totals 18 residues. CDR1 and CDR2 from the germline V gene are LGHDT and YNNKEL (reference sequence). CDR3 in DNA: TGTGCCAGCAGCCAAGGGCAGGGCCCTCCTTATGGGGCCAACGTCCTGACTTTC. Translated: CASSQGQGPPYGANVLTF.

This clonotype occurred many times. The chain has TRBV5-1 and TRBJ1-6, with D unresolved. Deletions cut 0 bases from V and 7 bases from J, with 11 bases between. Germline V gene sequence: CDR1 SGHRS, CDR2 YFSETQ. This CDR3 spans 15 amino acids. CDR3 amino acids: CASSLGPTTNSPLHF. The DNA of the CDR3 is TGCGCCAGCAGCTTGGGACCGACAACAAATTCACCCCTCCACTTT.

At least ten counts were recorded for this clonotype. V gene TRBV7-2 combines with J gene TRBJ2-3, with a tentative D call TRBD1 (6 bases). Trimming removed 0 bases from V and 4 bases from J, with 11 bases in between. From germline, CDR1 is SGHTA and CDR2 FQGNSA. CDR3 length: 15 residues. The CDR3 is CASSLAIGGADTQYF. In DNA form, the CDR3 reads TGTGCCAGCAGCTTAGCAATTGGGGGCGCAGATACGCAGTATTTT.

This clonotype came up many times. The chain couples TRBV5-1 to TRBJ1-2; TRBD1 matches 8 bases. The CDR3 runs 14 residues. Germline CDR1 SGHRS, CDR2 YFSETQ. Trimming cost V 0 bases and J 4 bases; bases outside gene matches: 2. The CDR3 region has the DNA TGCGCCAGCAGCTTGGGAGACAGGGGCTATGGCTACACCTTC. Amino acid sequence: CASSLGDRGYGYTF.

This clonotype came up many times. The chain couples TRBV4-3 to TRBJ2-2; the D is unclear. The ends were cut back, 1 base at V and 6 bases at J, with 9 bases in the middle. There are 14 residues in the CDR3. Germline V gives CDR1 LGHNA, CDR2 YSLEER. CDR3 region: CASSQVNEAGELFF. The CDR3 nucleotides read TGCGCCAGCAGCCAAGTTAACGAGGCCGGGGAGCTGTTTTTT.

This clonotype was found many times. This chain joins TRBV7-8 and TRBJ1-5; D unclear. V was cut by 6 bases and J by 7 bases, with 4 bases left in between. This CDR3 is built from 10 residues. Germline lookup yields CDR1 SGHVS and CDR2 FQNEAQ. The CDR3 protein is CASSGQPQHF. CDR3 nucleotides: TGTGCCAGCAGTGGACAGCCCCAGCATTTT.

Note on this clonotype: This may be a read error, as it is one base from a much larger clone. This chain joins TRBV20-1 and TRBJ2-3; TRBD2 aligns across 10 bases. The germline gives CDR1 DFQATT, CDR2 SNEGSKA (reference sequence). The CDR3 is 14 amino acids. The CDR3 DNA follows: TGCAGTGCTTTACAGCGGGAGGGGACAGATACGAAGTATTTT. Its protein is CSALQREGTDTKYF.

The chain has TRBV29-1 and TRBJ2-2; D is possibly TRBD2 (6 bases). This CDR3 region has 14 residues. The V gene's germline CDR1 is SQVTM and CDR2 ANQGSEA. V lost 7 bases and J lost 0, with 12 bases in between. As DNA, the CDR3 is TGCAGCGGTGCCCGGGGGACGAACACCGGGGAGCTGTTTTTT. Translation gives CSGARGTNTGELFF.

This clonotype came up many times. The chain combines TRBV12-3 or TRBV12-4 with TRBJ2-1; 12 bases fit TRBD2. V lost 7 bases, J lost 15 bases, and 10 bases stayed unmatched. There are 13 residues in the CDR3. The CDR3 DNA reads as TGTGCCAGCACCGGAGGACTAGCGGGATTTCGGTTCTTC. Translation gives CASTGGLAGFRFF.

This clonotype was seen at least ten times. This chain uses TRBV27 with TRBJ2-1, with D hard to call. Trimming removed 2 bases from V and 8 bases from J, with 13 bases in between. The germline V gene encodes CDR1 MNHEY and CDR2 SMNVEV (reference sequence). The CDR3 contains 14 residues. The CDR3 protein is CASSLRQGWDEQFF. In nucleotides, the CDR3 is TGTGCCAGCAGTTTACGTCAAGGGTGGGATGAGCAGTTCTTC.

This clonotype was seen repeatedly, ten times or more. The rearrangement joins TRBV12-3 or TRBV12-4 to TRBJ2-1; 9 bases are shared with TRBD2. The CDR3 has 15 residues. With V trimmed by 3 bases and J by 5 bases, 5 bases remained unmatched. The DNA of the CDR3 is TGTGCCAGCAGTTTTACGGCGGGAGGGAACAATGAGCAGTTCTTC. This gives the protein CASSFTAGGNNEQFF.

In this sample, this clonotype turned up many times. This chain joins TRBV25-1 and TRBJ2-5; 7 bases agree with TRBD2. V shed 3 bases and J 4 bases; nucleotides not matched to a gene: 5. Per germline, CDR1 MGHDK and CDR2 SYGVNS. The CDR3 has 14 amino acids. CDR3 in amino acids: CASSDPGGLETQYF. CDR3 bases: TGTGCCAGCAGTGACCCCGGGGGGTTAGAGACCCAGTACTTC.

This chain uses TRBV14 with TRBJ2-5; D unclear. Germline CDR1 SGHDN, CDR2 FVKESK. V was pared by 0 bases and J by 8 bases, with 7 bases between. The CDR3 has 12 residues. CDR3 region: CASSQDGHTQYF. The CDR3 region has the DNA TGTGCCAGCAGCCAAGATGGGCATACCCAGTACTTC.

This clonotype has ten or more counts. This chain connects TRBV20-1 to TRBJ2-2; D may be TRBD1 (6 bases). The CDR3 is made up of 16 amino acids. Germline V gives CDR1 DFQATT, CDR2 SNEGSKA (reference sequence). The V gene lost 0 bases and the J gene lost 3 bases, with 14 bases spanning the gap. The CDR3 bases are TGCAGTGCTAGAGATAGTCTACAGGGAGACACCGGGGAGCTGTTTTTT. Protein sequence: CSARDSLQGDTGELFF.

The chain links TRBV24-1 to TRBJ2-1; 10 bases map to TRBD2. There are 18 residues in the CDR3. V was pared by 4 bases and J by 8 bases, with 16 bases of the junction left unmatched. Germline loops: CDR1 KGHDR, CDR2 SFDVKD. CDR3 sequence: CATSDPRAGGPGGDEQFF. In DNA form, the CDR3 reads TGTGCCACCAGTGACCCCCGAGCGGGAGGGCCAGGTGGGGATGAGCAGTTCTTC.

Many counts were recorded for this clonotype. The J gene is TRBJ2-7, the V gene TRBV5-1, with no clear D. The CDR3 sequence is 14 residues long. The germline gives CDR1 SGHRS, CDR2 YFSETQ. The ends were cut back, 1 base at V and 1 base at J, with 9 bases in the middle. The CDR3 DNA reads TGCGCCAGCAGCTTGCCAGCGAGTTCCTACGAGCAGTACTTC. Translated, it gives CASSLPASSYEQYF.

This clonotype was observed many times. The V gene is TRBV28, the J gene TRBJ1-3; D is undetermined. This CDR3 has 16 amino acids. Trimming removed 8 bases at V and 0 bases at J, with 17 bases between. In germline, CDR1 is MDHEN, CDR2 SYDVKM. CDR3 in DNA: TGTGCCAGCTTGATGGTAGGGCCCGACTCTGGAAACACCATATATTTT. Its translation: CASLMVGPDSGNTIYF.

This clonotype was seen ten or more times. The genes are TRBV20-1 and TRBJ1-6; 12 bases agree with TRBD1. Germline lookup yields CDR1 DFQATT and CDR2 SNEGSKA (reference sequence). Trimming cost V 0 bases and J 10 bases; bases outside gene matches: 13. The CDR3 loop spans 18 amino acids. The CDR3 loop reads CSAREGTGGGPGNSPLHF. DNA of the CDR3: TGCAGTGCTAGAGAAGGGACAGGGGGCGGTCCGGGTAACTCACCCCTCCACTTT.

This clonotype showed up many times. This chain links TRBV29-1 with TRBJ2-7; TRBD1 matches 10 bases. The V gene's germline CDR1 is SQVTM and CDR2 ANQGSEA. This CDR3 region has 13 residues. The V gene end was trimmed by 7 bases and the J gene end by 3 bases; junction bases not matched to a gene: 6. CDR3 in DNA: TGCAGCGCCCTGGGACAGGGGAGCTACGAGCAGTACTTC. It yields the protein CSALGQGSYEQYF.

This clonotype has ten or more counts. This rearrangement joins TRBV12-3 or TRBV12-4 to TRBJ2-2; the match to TRBD1 covers 7 bases. The CDR3 sequence is 17 residues long. Losses at the gene ends were 5 bases for V and 2 bases for J; bases not matched to a gene: 11. CDR3 sequence (DNA): TGTGCCAGCAGTCCCCCGAGACAGGGCCTTAACACCGGGGAGCTGTTTTTT. It specifies CASSPPRQGLNTGELFF.

There are many counts of this clonotype. The V call is TRBV20-1, the J call TRBJ1-2; D remains unclear. In germline, CDR1 is DFQATT, CDR2 SNEGSKA (reference sequence). V lost 6 bases, J lost 4 bases, and 9 bases lay in between. The CDR3 extends over 11 amino acids. The chain's CDR3 is CSASRSYGYTF. The CDR3 coding sequence is TGCAGTGCCTCTCGGTCCTATGGCTACACCTTC.